Detailed here is one T cell receptor beta chain. Its cognate antigen has yet to be identified. There are no base qualities to consult, and no much larger clone falls within one base. The source of the sample is a study of PD-1 blockade in classical Hodgkin lymphoma (dated by TCRdb to 2020 to 2021). In terms of the full investigation: A peripheral blood immune signature of response to PD-1 blockade in classical Hodgkin lymphoma was defined using TCR beta sequencing and CyTOF. Here is what the overall study found, with its caveats: Newly diagnosed patients were reported to have lower baseline TCR diversity than healthy donors, and relapsed/refractory patients were reported to have lower baseline TCR diversity still. The study was restricted to a single clinical trial cohort, and the causes of repertoire differences, possibly disease activity or prior therapy, were left undefined.

V loses 0 bases of germline sequence and J loses 1 base, and the interval between the two ends is 7 bases. Taken from the germline V gene, the CDR1 and CDR2 loops are SGDLS and YYNGEE. Including the terminal cysteine and phenylalanine, the CDR3 comprises 14 residues. Only the CDR3 part of the read is kept: 42 bases, read in frame from the first base. Taken with the paper, the label for time point translates to: newly diagnosed, previously untreated cHL patient sample. To serve as a comparison group for the relapsed/refractory trial patients, PBMCs were sequenced from patients with newly diagnosed, previously untreated classical Hodgkin lymphoma. Peripheral blood was collected in 8 mL Vacutainer Cell Preparation Tubes, from which PBMCs were isolated by centrifugation and then cryopreserved. Genomic DNA was isolated using the Qiagen DNeasy kit from unsorted PBMCs as well as from negatively selected CD4+ and CD8+ fractions. Using primers that anneal to V and J segments, immunoSEQ multiplex PCR amplified the TCR beta CDR3 regions. A synthetic immune receptor repertoire was used to minimize amplification bias, and any remaining bias was removed computationally after sequencing. Per the authors' processing: Custom Python scripts were used to quantify repertoire diversity as the Shannon entropy index. Unsorted, CD4+ and CD8+ repertoires were analyzed separately, except in combined analyses where CD4+ and CD8+ sequences were merged in silico. TCRdb's version of the immuneACCESS table is confined to in-frame rearrangements and falls short of the full clone set. An unresolved V gene accounts for under half of the shortfall where checked; the remainder is of unknown origin. The V and J calls and clone size were taken over from that table, and D and trimming were inferred from the DNA. In this sample the table shows some 28,000 clones, about nine tenths of which occur a single time. The ten largest clones take up about 4% of the sample.

The V gene is TRBV9 and the J gene is TRBJ2-5; TRBD1 might be the D gene, on 6 matching bases. Sequencing was performed on peripheral blood mononuclear cells (PBMCs). This TCR was sampled from a human donor with classical Hodgkin lymphoma. The CDR3 loop reads CASSVGTAQETQYF. The nucleotides read TGTGCCAGCAGCGTAGGGACAGCCCAAGAGACCCAGTACTTC. Here the CDR3 is joined to the reference TRBV9 and TRBJ2-5 genes, and the full variable domain is: DSGVTQTPKHLITATGQRVTLRCSPRSGDLSVYWYQQSLDQGLQFLIQYYNGEERAKGNILERFSAQQFPDLHSELNLSSLELGDSALYFCASSVGTAQETQYFGPGTRLLVL.